Presented here are 6 T cell receptor beta chains from one specimen sequenced in a study of blood T cell repertoires in COVID-19. Assay: immunoSEQ multiplex PCR; the TCRdb copy retains only in-frame clones and omits some. The sample holds 70,000 to 90,000 clones; approximately 80% are singletons and the top ten take under 20%. The specimen sequenced was peripheral blood. All receptors derive from a woman aged 60-70 years with acute or convalescent COVID-19.

V usage is TRBV5-1 and J usage is TRBJ1-2; 7 bases align to TRBD1. Germline CDR1 reads SGHRS; CDR2 reads YFSETQ. V lost 6 bases and J lost 4; bases outside the gene matches: 3. The CDR3 runs to 12 residues. The CDR3 is CASTRDSYGYTF. CDR3 in DNA: TGCGCCAGCACCAGGGACAGCTATGGCTACACCTTC. The full variable domain, with the rest looked up from reference TRBV5-1 and TRBJ1-2, is KAGVTQTPRYLIKTRGQQVTLSCSPISGHRSVSWYQQTPGQGLQFLFEYFSETQRNKGNFPGRFSGRQFSNSRSEMNVSTLELGDSALYLCASTRDSYGYTFGSGTRLTVV.

The chain employs TRBV2 and TRBJ1-1; no definite D call. Germline-derived CDR1 and CDR2 are SNHLY and FYNNEI. The CDR3 is 14 residues long. V lost 3 bases and J 1 base, leaving 9 bases between the germline ends. The CDR3 sequence is CASSELWPNTEAFF. The CDR3 DNA follows: TGTGCCAGCAGTGAGCTCTGGCCGAACACTGAAGCTTTCTTT.

V and J are TRBV4-1 and TRBJ1-1; possibly TRBD1 for D (5 bases). V lost 3 bases to trimming and J lost 1 base, with 6 bases between them. The CDR3 totals 13 residues. CDR1 and CDR2 from the germline V gene are MGHRA and YSYEKL. The CDR3 DNA is TGCGCCAGCAGCCAGACAGAGAACACTGAAGCTTTCTTT. Protein product: CASSQTENTEAFF.

The chain joins TRBV7-2 to TRBJ1-1; perhaps TRBD1 as D (5 bases). The CDR3 is 15 amino acids. CDR1 and CDR2 from the germline V gene are SGHTA and FQGNSA. Trimming took off 3 bases at V and 4 bases at J, with 15 bases between the two ends. The CDR3 DNA is TGTGCCAGCAGCTTGCGGATGGGCGGGGGCACTGAAGCTTTCTTT. It specifies CASSLRMGGGTEAFF. The entire variable domain, with the rest obtained from reference TRBV7-2 and TRBJ1-1, is as follows: GAGVSQSPSNKVTEKGKDVELRCDPISGHTALYWYRQSLGQGLEFLIYFQGNSAPDKSGLPSDRFSAERTGGSVSTLTIQRTQQEDSAVYLCASSLRMGGGTEAFFGQGTRLTVV.

The chain uses TRBV5-4 and TRBJ1-1; 7 bases match TRBD1. Per the germline V gene, CDR1 is SGHNT and CDR2 is YYREEE (reference sequence). The J segment lost 4 bases and the V segment lost 4 bases, leaving 7 bases of the junction unmatched. The CDR3 is 14 residues long. The CDR3 bases are TGTGCCAGCAGCCGGTTAGGGGGCGGCACTGAAGCTTTCTTT. Translation gives CASSRLGGGTEAFF.

The chain employs TRBV7-8 and TRBJ2-7; tentative D call: TRBD1 (6 bases). This CDR3 has 14 amino acids. The V end was cut by 2 bases, the J end by 3 bases, with 11 bases between. The germline V gene encodes CDR1 SGHVS and CDR2 FQNEAQ. CDR3 bases: TGTGCCAGCAGCTTAAACCGGGACATCTACGAGCAGTACTTC. Translated, it gives CASSLNRDIYEQYF.